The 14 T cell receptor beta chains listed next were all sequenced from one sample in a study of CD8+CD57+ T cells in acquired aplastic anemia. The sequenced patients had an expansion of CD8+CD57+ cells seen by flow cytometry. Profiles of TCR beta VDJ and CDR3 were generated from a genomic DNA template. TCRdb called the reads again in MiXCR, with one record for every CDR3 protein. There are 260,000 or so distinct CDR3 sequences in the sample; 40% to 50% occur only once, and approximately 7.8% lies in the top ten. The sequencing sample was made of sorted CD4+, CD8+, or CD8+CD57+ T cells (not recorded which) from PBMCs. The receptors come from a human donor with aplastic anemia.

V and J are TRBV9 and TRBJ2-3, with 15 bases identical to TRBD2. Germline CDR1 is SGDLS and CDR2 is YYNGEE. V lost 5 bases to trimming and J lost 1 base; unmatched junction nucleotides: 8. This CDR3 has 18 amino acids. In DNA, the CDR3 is TGTGCCAGCAGTTTTGGACTAGCGGGAGGGCCAGGCACAGATACGCAGTATTTT. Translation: CASSFGLAGGPGTDTQYF.

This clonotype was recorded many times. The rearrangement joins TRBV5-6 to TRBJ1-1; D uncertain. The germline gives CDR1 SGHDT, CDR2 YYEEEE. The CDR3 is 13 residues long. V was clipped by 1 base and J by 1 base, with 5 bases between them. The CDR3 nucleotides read TGTGCCAGCAGCTTGTCTCAGAACACTGAAGCTTTCTTT. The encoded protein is CASSLSQNTEAFF.

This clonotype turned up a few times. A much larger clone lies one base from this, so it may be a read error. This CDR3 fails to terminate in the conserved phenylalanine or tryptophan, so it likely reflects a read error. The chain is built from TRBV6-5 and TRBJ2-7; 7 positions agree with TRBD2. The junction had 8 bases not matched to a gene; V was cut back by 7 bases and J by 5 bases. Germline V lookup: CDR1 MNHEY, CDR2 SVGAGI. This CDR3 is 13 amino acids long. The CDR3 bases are TGTGCCAGCACAAAGGGAGGGTTACACGAGCAGTACTGC. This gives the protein CASTKGGLHEQYC.

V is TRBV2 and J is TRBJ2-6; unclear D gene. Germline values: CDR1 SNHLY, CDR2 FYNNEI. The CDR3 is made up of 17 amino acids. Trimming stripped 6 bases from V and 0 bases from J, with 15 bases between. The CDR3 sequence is CASSVEDSLSGANVLTF. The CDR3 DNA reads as TGTGCCAGCAGCGTAGAAGATAGTCTCTCTGGGGCCAACGTCCTGACTTTC.

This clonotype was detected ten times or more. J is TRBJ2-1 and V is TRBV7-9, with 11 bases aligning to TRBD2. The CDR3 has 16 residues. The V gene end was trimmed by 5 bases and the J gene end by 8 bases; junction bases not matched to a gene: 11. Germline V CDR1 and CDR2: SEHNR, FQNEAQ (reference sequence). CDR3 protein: CASSHTTSGSSYEQFF. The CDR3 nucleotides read TGTGCCAGCAGCCACACCACTAGCGGGAGTTCTTATGAGCAGTTCTTC.

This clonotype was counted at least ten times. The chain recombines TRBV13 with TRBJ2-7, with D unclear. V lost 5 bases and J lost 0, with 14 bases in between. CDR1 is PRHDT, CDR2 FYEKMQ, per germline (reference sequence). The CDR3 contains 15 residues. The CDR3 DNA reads TGTGCCAGCAGCCAACCAGGAATAGGCTCCTACGAGCAGTACTTC. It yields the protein CASSQPGIGSYEQYF.

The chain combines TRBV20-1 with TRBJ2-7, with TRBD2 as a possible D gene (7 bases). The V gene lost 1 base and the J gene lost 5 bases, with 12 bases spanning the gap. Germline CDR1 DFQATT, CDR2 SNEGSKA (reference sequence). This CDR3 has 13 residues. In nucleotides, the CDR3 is TGCAGTGCTAGAGCGGGGGGCGATCACGAGCAGTACTTC. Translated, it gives CSARAGGDHEQYF.

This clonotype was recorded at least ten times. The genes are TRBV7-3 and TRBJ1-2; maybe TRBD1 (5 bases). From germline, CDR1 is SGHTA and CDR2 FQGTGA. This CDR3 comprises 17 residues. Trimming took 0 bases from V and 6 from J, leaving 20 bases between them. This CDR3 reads CASSLTGRLVRNDGYTF. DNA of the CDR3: TGTGCCAGCAGCTTAACGGGACGCCTAGTAAGAAACGATGGCTACACCTTC. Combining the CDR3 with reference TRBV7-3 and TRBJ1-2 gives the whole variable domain GAGVSQTPSNKVTEKGKYVELRCDPISGHTALYWYRQSLGQGPEFLIYFQGTGAADDSGLPNDRFFAVRPEGSVSTLKIQRTERGDSAVYLCASSLTGRLVRNDGYTFGSGTRLTVV.

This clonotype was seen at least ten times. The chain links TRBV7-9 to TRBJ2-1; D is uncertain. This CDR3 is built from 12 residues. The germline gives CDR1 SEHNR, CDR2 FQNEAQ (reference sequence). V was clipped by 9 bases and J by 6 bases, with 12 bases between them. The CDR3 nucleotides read TGTGCCAGTCAGGAAAACCTCAATGAGCAGTTCTTC. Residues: CASQENLNEQFF.

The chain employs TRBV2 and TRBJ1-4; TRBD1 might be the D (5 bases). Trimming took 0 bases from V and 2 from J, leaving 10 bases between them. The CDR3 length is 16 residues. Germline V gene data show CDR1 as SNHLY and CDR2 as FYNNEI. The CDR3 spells CASSEALGGTNEKLFF. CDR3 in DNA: TGTGCCAGCAGTGAAGCGCTTGGGGGGACTAATGAAAAACTGTTTTTT.

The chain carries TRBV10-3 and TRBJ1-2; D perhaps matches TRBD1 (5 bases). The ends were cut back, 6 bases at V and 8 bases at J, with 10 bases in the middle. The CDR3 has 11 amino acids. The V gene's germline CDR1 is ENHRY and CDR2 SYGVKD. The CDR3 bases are TGTGCCATCAGCGGGGGGGTGGGCTACACCTTC. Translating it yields CAISGGVGYTF.

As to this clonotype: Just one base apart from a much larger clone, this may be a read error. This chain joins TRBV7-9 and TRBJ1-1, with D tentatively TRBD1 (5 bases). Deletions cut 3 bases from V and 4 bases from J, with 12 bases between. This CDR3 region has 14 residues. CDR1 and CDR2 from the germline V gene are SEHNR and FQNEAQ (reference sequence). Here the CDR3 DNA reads TGTGCCAGCAGCTTGGCAGGGTCAGGCACTGAAGCTTTCTTT. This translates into CASSLAGSGTEAFF.

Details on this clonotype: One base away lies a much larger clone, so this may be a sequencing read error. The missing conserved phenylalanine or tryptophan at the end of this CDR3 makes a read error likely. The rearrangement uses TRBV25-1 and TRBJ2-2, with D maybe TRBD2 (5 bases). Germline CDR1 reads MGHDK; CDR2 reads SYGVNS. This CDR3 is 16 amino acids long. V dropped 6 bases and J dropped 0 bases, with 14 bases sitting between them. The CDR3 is CASSLAGRSNTGELFS. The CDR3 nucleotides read TGTGCCAGCAGCTTGGCGGGCAGGTCGAACACCGGGGAGCTGTTTTCT.

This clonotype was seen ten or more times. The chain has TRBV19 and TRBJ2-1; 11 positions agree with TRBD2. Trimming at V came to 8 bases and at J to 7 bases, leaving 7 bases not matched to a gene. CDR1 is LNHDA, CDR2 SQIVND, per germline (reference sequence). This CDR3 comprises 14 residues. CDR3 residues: CASALAGVPNEQFF. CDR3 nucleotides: TGTGCCAGTGCACTAGCGGGAGTCCCTAATGAGCAGTTCTTC.